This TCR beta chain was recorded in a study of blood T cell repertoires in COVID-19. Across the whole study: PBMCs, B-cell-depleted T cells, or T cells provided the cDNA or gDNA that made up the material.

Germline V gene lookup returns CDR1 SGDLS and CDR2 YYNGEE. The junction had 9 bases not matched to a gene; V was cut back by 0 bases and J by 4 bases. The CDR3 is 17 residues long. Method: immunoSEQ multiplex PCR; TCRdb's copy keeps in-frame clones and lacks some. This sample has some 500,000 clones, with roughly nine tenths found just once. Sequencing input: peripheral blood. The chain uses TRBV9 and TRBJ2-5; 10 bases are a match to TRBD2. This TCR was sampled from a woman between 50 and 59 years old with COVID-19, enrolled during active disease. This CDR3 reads CASSVEASSGGSETQYF. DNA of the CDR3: TGTGCCAGCAGCGTAGAGGCGTCTAGCGGGGGATCAGAGACCCAGTACTTC.